This T cell receptor (beta chain) was captured by sequencing in a study of blood T cells in healthy people across ages. Study-wide results and limits: Naive CD4+ cells and diversity were both higher in long-lived donors than in aged donors.

Per sample, a minimum of 6.5 million PBMCs were isolated. With regard to this clonotype: The target antigen is unknown.

V lost 5 bases, J lost 8 bases, and 2 bases stayed unmatched. This CDR3 has 11 residues. For the second PCR, which ran for about 6 to 11 cycles, a sample-barcoded 5' primer and a J-beta primer mix were used. One entry per CDR3 protein results from TCRdb running MiXCR on the 5' RACE reads. The sample consists of 650,000 to 1,000,000 distinct CDR3 sequences, around 34% of them appearing once. The rearrangement uses TRBV12-3 or TRBV12-4 and TRBJ1-2; the match to TRBD1 covers 7 bases. The sequence came from a man between 18 and 35 years old in good health. Source material: blood. The CDR3, as DNA: TGTGCCAGCAGTACCAGGGGGGGCTACACCTTC. Protein: CASSTRGGYTF.